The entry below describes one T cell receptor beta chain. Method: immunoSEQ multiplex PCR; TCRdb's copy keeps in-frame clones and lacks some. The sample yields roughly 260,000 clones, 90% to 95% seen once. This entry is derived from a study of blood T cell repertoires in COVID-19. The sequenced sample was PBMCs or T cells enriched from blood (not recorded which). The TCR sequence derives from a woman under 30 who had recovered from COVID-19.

The DNA of the CDR3 is TGTGCCAGCAGCCACCGGACAGGGGGCGAATCCTACAATGAGCAGTTCTTC. This sequence encodes CASSHRTGGESYNEQFF. This sequence joins TRBV5-6 and TRBJ2-1, with 11 bases lining up with TRBD1. Germline lookup yields CDR1 SGHDT and CDR2 YYEEEE. V lost 4 bases to trimming and J lost 1 base; unmatched junction nucleotides: 7. This CDR3 is built from 17 residues.